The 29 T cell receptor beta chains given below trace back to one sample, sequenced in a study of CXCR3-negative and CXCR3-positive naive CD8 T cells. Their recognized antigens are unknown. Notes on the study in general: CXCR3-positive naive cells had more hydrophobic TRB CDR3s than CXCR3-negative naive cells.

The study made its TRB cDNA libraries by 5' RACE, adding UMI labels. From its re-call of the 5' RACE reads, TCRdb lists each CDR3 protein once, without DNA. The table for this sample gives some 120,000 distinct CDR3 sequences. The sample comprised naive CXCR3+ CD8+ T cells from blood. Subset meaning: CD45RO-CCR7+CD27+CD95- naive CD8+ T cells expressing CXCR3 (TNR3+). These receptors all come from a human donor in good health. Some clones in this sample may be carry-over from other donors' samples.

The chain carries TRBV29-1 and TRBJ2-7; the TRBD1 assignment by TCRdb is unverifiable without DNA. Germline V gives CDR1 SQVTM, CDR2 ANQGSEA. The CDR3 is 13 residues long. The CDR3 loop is CSVESGITYEQYF.

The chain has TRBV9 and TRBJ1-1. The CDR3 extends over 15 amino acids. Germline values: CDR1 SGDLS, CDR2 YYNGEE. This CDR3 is CASSPAGDLNTEAFF.

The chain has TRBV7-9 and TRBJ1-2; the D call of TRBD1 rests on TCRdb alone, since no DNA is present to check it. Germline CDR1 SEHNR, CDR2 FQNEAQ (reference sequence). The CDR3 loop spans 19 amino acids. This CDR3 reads CASSSFGARGDTVNYGYTF.

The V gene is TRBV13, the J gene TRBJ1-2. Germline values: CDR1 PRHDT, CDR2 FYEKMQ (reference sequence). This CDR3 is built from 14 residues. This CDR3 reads CASSTRHVDYGYTF. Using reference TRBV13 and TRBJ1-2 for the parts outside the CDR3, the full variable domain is AAGVIQSPRHLIKEKRETATLKCYPIPRHDTVYWYQQGPGQDPQFLISFYEKMQSDKGSIPDRFSAQQFSDYHSELNMSSLELGDSALYFCASSTRHVDYGYTFGSGTRLTVV.

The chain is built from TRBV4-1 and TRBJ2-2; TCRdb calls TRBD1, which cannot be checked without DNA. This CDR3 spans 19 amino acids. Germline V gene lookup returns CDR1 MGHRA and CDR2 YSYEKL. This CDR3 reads CASSQGAVGQALATGELFF.

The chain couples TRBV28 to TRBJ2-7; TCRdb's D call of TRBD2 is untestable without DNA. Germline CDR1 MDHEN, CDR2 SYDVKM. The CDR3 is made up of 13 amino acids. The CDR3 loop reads CASTAGGFNEQYF.

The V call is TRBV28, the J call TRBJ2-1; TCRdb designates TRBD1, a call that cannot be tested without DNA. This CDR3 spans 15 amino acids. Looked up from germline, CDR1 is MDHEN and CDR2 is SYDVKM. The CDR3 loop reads CASSSRDRAYNEQFF.

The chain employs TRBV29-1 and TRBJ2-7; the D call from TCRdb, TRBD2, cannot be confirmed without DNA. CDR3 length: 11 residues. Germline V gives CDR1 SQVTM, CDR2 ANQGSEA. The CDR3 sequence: CSVIQGRSQYF.

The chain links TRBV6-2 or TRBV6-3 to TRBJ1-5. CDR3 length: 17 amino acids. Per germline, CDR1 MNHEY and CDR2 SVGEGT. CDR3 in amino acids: CASSYRGSQTGNQPQHF.

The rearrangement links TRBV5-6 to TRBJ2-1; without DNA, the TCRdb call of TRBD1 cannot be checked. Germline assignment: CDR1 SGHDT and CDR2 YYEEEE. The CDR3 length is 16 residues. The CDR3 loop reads CASSSNREFFYNEQFF.

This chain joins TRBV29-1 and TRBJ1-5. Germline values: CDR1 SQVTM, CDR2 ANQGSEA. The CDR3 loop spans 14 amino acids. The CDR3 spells CSVEIWVSNQPQHF.

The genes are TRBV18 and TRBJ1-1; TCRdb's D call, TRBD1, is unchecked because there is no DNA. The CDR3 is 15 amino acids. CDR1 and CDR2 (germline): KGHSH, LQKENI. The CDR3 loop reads CASSPREGDHTEAFF.

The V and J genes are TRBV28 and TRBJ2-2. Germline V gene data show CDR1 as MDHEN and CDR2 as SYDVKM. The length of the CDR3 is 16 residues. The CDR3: CASKFHGDANTGELFF. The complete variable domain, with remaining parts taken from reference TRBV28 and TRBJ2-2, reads DVKVTQSSRYLVKRTGEKVFLECVQDMDHENMFWYRQDPGLGLRLIYFSYDVKMKEKGDIPEGYSVSREKKERFSLILESASTNQTSMYLCASKFHGDANTGELFFGEGSRLTVL.

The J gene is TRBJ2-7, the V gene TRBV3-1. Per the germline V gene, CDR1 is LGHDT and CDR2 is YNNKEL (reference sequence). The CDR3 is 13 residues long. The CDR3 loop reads CASSQRRVSEQYF.

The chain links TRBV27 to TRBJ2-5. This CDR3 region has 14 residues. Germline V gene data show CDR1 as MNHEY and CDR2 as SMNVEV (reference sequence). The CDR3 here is CASSLLRVGETQYF.

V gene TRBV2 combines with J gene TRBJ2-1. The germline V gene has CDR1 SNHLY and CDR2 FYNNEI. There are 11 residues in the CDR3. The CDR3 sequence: CASTERDEQFF.

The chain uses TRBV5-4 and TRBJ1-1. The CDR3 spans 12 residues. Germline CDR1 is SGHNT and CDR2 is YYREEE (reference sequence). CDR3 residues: CASSLTGSEAFF.

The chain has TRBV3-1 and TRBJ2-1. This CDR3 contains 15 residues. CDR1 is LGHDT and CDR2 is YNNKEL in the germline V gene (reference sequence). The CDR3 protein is CASSPRTATYNEQFF.

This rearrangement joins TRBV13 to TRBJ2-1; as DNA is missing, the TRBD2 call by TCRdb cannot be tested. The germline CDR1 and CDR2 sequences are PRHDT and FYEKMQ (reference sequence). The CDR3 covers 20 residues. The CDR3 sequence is CASSLVPAGEREGAYNEQFF.

Here the CDR3 reads CASRPWVGDSYNEQFF. The gene calls are TRBV5-1 and TRBJ2-1. This CDR3 has 16 amino acids. The germline CDR1 and CDR2 sequences are SGHRS and YFSETQ.

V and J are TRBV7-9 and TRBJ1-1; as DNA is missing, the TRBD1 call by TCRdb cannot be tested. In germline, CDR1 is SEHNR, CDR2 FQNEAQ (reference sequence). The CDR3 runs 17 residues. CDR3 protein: CASSLPLDRVGGTEAFF. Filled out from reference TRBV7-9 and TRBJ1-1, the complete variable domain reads DTGVSQNPRHKITKRGQNVTFRCDPISEHNRLYWYRQTLGQGPEFLTYFQNEAQLEKSRLLSDRFSAERPKGSFSTLEIQRTEQGDSAMYLCASSLPLDRVGGTEAFFGQGTRLTVV.

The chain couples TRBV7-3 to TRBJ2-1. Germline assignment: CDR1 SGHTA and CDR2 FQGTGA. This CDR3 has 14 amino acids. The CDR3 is CASSTDSSYNEQFF.

CDR3 sequence reads: CASSLELQETQYF. The gene calls are TRBV11-2 and TRBJ2-5. Per the germline V gene, CDR1 is SGHAT and CDR2 is FQNNGV. CDR3 length: 13 residues.

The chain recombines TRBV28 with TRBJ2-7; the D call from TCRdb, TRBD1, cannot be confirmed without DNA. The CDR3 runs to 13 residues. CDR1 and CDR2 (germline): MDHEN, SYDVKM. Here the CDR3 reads CASSHGQSYEQYF. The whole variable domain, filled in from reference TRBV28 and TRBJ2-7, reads DVKVTQSSRYLVKRTGEKVFLECVQDMDHENMFWYRQDPGLGLRLIYFSYDVKMKEKGDIPEGYSVSREKKERFSLILESASTNQTSMYLCASSHGQSYEQYFGPGTRLTVT.

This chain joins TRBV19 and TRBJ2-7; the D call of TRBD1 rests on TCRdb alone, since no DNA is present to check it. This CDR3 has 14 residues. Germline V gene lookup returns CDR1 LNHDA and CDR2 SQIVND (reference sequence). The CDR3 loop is CASSIAALSYEQYF. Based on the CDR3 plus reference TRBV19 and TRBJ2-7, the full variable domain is DGGITQSPKYLFRKEGQNVTLSCEQNLNHDAMYWYRQDPGQGLRLIYYSQIVNDFQKGDIAEGYSVSREKKESFPLTVTSAQKNPTAFYLCASSIAALSYEQYFGPGTRLTVT.

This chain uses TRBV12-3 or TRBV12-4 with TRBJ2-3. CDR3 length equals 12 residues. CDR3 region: CASSLAWDTQYF.

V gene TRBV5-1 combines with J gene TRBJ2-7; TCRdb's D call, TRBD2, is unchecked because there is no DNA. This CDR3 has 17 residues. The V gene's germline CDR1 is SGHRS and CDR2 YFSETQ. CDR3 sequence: CASSLFPPERESYEQYF.

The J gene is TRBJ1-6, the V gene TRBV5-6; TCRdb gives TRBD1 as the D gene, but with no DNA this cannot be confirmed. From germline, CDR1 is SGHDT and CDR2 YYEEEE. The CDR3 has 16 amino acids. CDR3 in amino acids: CASSQGQIAYNSPLHF.

The CDR3 reads CASSPNPSWGDTQYF. The V call is TRBV7-3, the J call TRBJ2-3; TCRdb calls TRBD1, which cannot be checked without DNA. The V gene's germline CDR1 is SGHTA and CDR2 FQGTGA. This CDR3 comprises 15 residues. Combining the CDR3 with reference TRBV7-3 and TRBJ2-3 gives the whole variable domain GAGVSQTPSNKVTEKGKYVELRCDPISGHTALYWYRQSLGQGPEFLIYFQGTGAADDSGLPNDRFFAVRPEGSVSTLKIQRTERGDSAVYLCASSPNPSWGDTQYFGPGTRLTVL.